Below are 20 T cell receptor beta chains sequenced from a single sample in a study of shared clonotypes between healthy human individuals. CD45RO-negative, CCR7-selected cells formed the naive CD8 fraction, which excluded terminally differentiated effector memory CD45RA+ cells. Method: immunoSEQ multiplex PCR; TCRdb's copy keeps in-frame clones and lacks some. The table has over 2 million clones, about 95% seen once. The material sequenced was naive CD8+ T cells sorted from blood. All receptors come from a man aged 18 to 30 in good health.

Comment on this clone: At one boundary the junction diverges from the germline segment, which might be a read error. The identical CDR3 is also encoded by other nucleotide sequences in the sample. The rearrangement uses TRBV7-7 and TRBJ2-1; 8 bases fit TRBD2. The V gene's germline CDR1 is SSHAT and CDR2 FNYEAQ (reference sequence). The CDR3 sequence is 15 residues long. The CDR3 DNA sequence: TGTGCTAGCAGCCTCGCGGGGGGCGCTGGAAATGAGCAGTTCTTC. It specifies CASSLAGGAGNEQFF.

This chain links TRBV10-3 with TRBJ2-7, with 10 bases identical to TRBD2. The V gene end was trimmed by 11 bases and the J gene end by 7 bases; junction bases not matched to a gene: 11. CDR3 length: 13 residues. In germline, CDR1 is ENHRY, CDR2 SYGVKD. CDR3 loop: CASQREGVWEQYF. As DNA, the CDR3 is TGTGCCTCTCAGCGGGAGGGCGTCTGGGAGCAGTACTTC.

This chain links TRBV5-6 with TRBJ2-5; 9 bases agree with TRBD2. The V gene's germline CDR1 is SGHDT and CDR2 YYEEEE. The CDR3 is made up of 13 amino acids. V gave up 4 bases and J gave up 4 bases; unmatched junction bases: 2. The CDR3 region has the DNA TGTGCCAGCAGCCAGGGACTAGCAGAGACCCAGTACTTC. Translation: CASSQGLAETQYF.

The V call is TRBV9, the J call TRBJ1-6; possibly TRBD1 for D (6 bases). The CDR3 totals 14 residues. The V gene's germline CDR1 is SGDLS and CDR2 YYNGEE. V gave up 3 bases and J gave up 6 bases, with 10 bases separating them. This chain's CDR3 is CASSALDSNSPLHF. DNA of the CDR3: TGTGCCAGCAGCGCCTTGGACAGTAATTCACCCCTCCACTTT.

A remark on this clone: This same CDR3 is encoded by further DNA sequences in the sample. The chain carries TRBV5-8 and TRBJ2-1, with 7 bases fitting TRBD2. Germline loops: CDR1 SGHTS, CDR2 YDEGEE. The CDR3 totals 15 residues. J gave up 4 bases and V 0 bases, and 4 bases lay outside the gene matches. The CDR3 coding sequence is TGTGCCAGCAGCTTGGGGCTAGCGGCATACAATGAGCAGTTCTTC. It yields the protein CASSLGLAAYNEQFF.

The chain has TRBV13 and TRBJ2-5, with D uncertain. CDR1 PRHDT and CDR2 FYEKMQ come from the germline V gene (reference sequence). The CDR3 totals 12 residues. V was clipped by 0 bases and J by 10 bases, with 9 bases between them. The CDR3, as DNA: TGTGCCAGCAGCTTAGGCTACGCCTACCAGTACTTC. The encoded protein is CASSLGYAYQYF.

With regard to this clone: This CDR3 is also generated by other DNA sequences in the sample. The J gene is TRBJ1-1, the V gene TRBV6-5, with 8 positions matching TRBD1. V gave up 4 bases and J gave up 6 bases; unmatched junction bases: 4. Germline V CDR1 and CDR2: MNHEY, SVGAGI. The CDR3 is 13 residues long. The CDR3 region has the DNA TGTGCCAGCAGTTTCGGACAGGGCCCTGAAGCTTTCTTT. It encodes CASSFGQGPEAFF.

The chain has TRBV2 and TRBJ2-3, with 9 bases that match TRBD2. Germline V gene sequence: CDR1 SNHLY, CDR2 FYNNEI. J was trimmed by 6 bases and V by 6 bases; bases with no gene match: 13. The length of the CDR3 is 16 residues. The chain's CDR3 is CASSPTGGGARDTQYF. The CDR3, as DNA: TGTGCCAGCAGCCCCACTGGCGGGGGGGCCCGGGATACGCAGTATTTT.

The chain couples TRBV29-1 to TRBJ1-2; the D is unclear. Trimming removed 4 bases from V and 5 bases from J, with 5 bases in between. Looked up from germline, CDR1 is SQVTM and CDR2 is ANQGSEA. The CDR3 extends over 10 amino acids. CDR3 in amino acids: CSVVAYGYTF. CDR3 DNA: TGCAGCGTTGTTGCTTATGGCTACACCTTC.

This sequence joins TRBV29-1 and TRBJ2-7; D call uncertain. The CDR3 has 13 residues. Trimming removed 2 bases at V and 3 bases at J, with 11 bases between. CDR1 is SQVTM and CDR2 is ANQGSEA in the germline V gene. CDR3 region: CSVENEADYEQYF. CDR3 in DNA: TGCAGCGTTGAAAACGAGGCCGACTACGAGCAGTACTTC.

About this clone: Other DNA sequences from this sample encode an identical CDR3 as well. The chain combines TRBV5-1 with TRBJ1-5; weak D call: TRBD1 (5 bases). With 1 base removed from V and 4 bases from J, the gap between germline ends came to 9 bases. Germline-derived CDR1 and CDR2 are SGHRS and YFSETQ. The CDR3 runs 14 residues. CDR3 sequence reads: CASSLLGGNQPQHF. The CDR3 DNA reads TGCGCCAGCAGCTTGCTTGGGGGTAATCAGCCCCAGCATTTT. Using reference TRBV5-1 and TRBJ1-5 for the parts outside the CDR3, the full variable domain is KAGVTQTPRYLIKTRGQQVTLSCSPISGHRSVSWYQQTPGQGLQFLFEYFSETQRNKGNFPGRFSGRQFSNSRSEMNVSTLELGDSALYLCASSLLGGNQPQHFGDGTRLSIL.

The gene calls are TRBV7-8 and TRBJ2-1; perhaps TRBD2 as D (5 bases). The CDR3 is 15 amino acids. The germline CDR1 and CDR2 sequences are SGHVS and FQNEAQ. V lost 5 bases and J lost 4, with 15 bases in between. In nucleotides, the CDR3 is TGTGCCAGCAGCCCCGTCGCAGGAGGATACAATGAGCAGTTCTTC. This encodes CASSPVAGGYNEQFF.

In DNA, the CDR3 is TGTGCCAGCAGCTTAGGCGATAGCGGACCCGCTAGCACAGATACGCAGTATTTT. As protein: CASSLGDSGPASTDTQYF. The chain employs TRBV13 and TRBJ2-3; perhaps TRBD2 as D (6 bases). CDR1 PRHDT and CDR2 FYEKMQ come from the germline V gene (reference sequence). There are 18 residues in the CDR3. With 0 bases removed from V and 0 bases from J, the gap between germline ends came to 16 bases.

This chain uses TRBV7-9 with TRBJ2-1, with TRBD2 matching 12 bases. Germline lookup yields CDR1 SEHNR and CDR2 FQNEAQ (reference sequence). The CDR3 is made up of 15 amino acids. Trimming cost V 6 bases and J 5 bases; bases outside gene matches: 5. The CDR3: CASRLTSGSNNEQFF. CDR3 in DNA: TGTGCCAGCAGGTTGACTAGCGGGAGTAACAATGAGCAGTTCTTC.

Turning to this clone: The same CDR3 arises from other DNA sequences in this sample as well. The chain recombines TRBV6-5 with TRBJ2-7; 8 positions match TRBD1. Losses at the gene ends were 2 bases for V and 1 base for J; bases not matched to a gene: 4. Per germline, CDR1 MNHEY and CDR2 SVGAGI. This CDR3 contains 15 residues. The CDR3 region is CASSYGQGASYEQYF. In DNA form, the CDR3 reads TGTGCCAGCAGTTACGGGCAGGGGGCTTCCTACGAGCAGTACTTC.

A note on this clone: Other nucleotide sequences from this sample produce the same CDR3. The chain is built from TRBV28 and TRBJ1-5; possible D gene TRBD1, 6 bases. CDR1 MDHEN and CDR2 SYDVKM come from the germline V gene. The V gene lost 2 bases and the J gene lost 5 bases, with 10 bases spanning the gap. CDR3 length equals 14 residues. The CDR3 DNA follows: TGTGCCAGCAGTTTACGGGGGCTCGATCAGCCCCAGCATTTT. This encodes CASSLRGLDQPQHF. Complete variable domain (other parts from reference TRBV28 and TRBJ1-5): DVKVTQSSRYLVKRTGEKVFLECVQDMDHENMFWYRQDPGLGLRLIYFSYDVKMKEKGDIPEGYSVSREKKERFSLILESASTNQTSMYLCASSLRGLDQPQHFGDGTRLSIL.

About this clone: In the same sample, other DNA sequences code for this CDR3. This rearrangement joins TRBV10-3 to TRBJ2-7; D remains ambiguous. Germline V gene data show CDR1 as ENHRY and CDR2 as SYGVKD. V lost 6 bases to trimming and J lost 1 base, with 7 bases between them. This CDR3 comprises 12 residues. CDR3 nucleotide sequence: TGTGCCATCAGGGATGATTCCTACGAGCAGTACTTC. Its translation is CAIRDDSYEQYF.

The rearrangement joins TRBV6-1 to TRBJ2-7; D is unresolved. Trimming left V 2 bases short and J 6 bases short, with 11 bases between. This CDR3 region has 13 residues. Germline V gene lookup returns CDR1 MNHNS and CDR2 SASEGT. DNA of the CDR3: TGTGCCAGCAGTGAAAGTGCCCTCCTCGAGCAGTACTTC. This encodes CASSESALLEQYF.

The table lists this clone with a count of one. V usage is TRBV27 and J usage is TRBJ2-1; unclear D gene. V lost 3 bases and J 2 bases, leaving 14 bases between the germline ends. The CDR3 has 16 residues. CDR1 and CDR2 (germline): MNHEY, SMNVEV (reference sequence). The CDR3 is CASSFHSATPYNEQFF. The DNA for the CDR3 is TGTGCCAGCAGTTTTCATAGTGCAACACCCTACAATGAGCAGTTCTTC.

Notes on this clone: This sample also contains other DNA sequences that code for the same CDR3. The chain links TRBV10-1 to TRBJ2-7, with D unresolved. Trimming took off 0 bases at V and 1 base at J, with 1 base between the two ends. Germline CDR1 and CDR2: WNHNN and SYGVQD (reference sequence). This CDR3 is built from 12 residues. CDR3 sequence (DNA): TGCGCCAGCAGTGAGTCATCCTACGAGCAGTACTTC. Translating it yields CASSESSYEQYF.